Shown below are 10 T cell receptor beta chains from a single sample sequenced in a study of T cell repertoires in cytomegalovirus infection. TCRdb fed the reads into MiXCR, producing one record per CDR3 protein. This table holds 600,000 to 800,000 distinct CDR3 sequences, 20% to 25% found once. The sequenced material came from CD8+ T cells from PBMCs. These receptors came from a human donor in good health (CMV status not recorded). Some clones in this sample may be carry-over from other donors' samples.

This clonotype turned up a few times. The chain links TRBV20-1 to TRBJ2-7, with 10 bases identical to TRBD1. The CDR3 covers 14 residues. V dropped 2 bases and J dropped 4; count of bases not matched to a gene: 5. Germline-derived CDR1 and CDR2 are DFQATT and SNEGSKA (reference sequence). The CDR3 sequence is CSARKGTGAYEQYF. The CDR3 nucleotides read TGCAGTGCTAGAAAAGGGACAGGGGCGTACGAGCAGTACTTC.

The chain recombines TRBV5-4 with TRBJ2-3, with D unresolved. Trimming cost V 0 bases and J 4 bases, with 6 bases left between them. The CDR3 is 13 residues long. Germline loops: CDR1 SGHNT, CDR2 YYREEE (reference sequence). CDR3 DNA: TGTGCCAGCAGCTTGGGCCAGGCAGATACGCAGTATTTT. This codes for CASSLGQADTQYF.

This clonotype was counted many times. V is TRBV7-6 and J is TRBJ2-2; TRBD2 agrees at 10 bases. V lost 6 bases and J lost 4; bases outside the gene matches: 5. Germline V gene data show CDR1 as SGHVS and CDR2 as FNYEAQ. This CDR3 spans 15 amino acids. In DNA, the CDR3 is TGTGCCAGCAGTCACAGGACTAGCGGCACCGGGGAGCTGTTTTTT. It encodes CASSHRTSGTGELFF.

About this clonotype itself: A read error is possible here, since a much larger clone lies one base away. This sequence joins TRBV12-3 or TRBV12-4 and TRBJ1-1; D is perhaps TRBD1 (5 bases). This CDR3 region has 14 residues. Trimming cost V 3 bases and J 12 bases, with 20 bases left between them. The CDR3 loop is CASSFVGGSIPPFF. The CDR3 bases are TGTGCCAGCAGTTTTGTCGGGGGATCGATCCCACCTTTCTTT.

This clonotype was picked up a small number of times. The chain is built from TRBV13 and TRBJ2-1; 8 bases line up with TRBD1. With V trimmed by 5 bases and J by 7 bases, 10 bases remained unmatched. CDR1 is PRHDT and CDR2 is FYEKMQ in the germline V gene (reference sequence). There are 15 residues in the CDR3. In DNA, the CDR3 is TGTGCCAGCAGCCCAAGGACAGGGCCGGGGAATGAGCAGTTCTTC. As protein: CASSPRTGPGNEQFF.

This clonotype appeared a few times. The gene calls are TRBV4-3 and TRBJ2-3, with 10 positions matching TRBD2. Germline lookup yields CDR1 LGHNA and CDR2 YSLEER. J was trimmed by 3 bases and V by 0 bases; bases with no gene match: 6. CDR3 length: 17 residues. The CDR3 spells CASSQDFTSGVTDTQYF. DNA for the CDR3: TGCGCCAGCAGCCAAGATTTTACTAGCGGGGTTACAGATACGCAGTATTTT.

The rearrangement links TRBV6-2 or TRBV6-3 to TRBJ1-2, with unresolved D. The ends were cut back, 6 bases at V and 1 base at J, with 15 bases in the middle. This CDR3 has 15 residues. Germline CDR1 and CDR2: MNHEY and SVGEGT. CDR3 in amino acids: CASSLDNYNNYGYTF. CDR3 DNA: TGTGCCAGCAGCCTAGACAACTACAATAACTATGGCTACACCTTC.

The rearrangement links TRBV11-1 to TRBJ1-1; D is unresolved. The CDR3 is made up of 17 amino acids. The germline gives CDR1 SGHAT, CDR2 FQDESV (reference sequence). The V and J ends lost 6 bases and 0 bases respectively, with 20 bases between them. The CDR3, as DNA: TGTGCCAGCAGTTTCAGTCCCACACGGCGCATGAACACTGAAGCTTTCTTT. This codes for CASSFSPTRRMNTEAFF.

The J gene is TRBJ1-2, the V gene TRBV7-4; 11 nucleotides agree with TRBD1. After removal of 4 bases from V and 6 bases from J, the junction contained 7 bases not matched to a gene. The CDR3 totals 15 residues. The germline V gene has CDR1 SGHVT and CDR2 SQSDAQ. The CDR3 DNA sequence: TGTGCCAGCAGCTCCGGACAGGGGGCGACCGATGGCTACACCTTC. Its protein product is CASSSGQGATDGYTF.

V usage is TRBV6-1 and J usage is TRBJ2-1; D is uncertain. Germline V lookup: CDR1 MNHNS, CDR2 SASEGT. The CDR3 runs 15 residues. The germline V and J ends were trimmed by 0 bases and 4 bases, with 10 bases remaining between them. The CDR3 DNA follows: TGTGCCAGCAGTGAAGCCTGGTCTATGTACAATGAGCAGTTCTTC. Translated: CASSEAWSMYNEQFF.